The subject of this entry is one TCR beta chain. What it recognizes is unknown. This record comes from a study of OX40 agonist ivuxolimab in advanced cancers. Findings of the study overall: Patients who responded partially at 0.1-3.0 mg/kg showed clonal expansion ranking among the lowest.

The table came from immunoSEQ multiplex PCR; TCRdb's copy has only in-frame clones and leaves some out. The sample holds tens of thousands of clones, about 93% seen once. Systemic immunosuppression or a history of autoimmune disease excluded patients. The CDR3 totals 19 residues. J was trimmed by 5 bases and V by 6 bases; bases with no gene match: 20. Germline V gives CDR1 SEHNR, CDR2 FQNEAQ (reference sequence). Sequencing used CD4+ or CD8+ T cells sorted from blood, obtained in a trial of the OX40 agonist ivuxolimab. This sequence was found in an adult with an advanced solid tumor such as melanoma, head and neck, liver or kidney cancer. This chain joins TRBV7-9 and TRBJ2-3; 10 bases fit TRBD1. The CDR3 sequence: CASRPNILTDRGIEDTQYF. CDR3 coding DNA: TGTGCCAGCAGACCAAATATACTCACGGACAGGGGGATAGAAGATACGCAGTATTTT.